The 14 T cell receptor beta chains reported below all come from one sample, sequenced in a study of cytomegalovirus exposure and HLA in healthy donors. The PCR used 60 Vbeta and 13 Jbeta primers. Clones were read by immunoSEQ multiplex PCR, and TCRdb kept only the in-frame ones, dropping some. The data contain 75,000 to 95,000 clones, 69% of them seen just once; the ten biggest clones take up roughly 2.7%. Sequenced material: PBMCs. The source is a man aged 50 to 59 in good health and CMV-seronegative.

This clone occurred a few times. V usage is TRBV5-5 and J usage is TRBJ1-2; weak D call: TRBD1 (6 bases). V was shortened by 2 bases and J by 6 bases, with 17 bases between the two germline ends. Germline CDR1 is SGHKS and CDR2 is YYEKEE (reference sequence). The length of the CDR3 is 15 residues. Here the CDR3 DNA reads TGTGCCAGCAGCTTTTCAACAGGGCGGTCTGATGGCTACACCTTC. Its translation: CASSFSTGRSDGYTF.

This sequence joins TRBV7-8 and TRBJ1-4; no clear D gene. CDR1 and CDR2 from the germline V gene are SGHVS and FQNEAQ. V lost 5 bases to trimming and J lost 0 bases, with 10 bases between them. The CDR3 has 15 amino acids. The CDR3 reads CASSLLETTNEKLFF. CDR3 DNA: TGTGCCAGCAGCCTACTAGAGACAACTAATGAAAAACTGTTTTTT.

This clone has more than one count but fewer than ten. The rearrangement uses TRBV5-1 and TRBJ2-7; possible D gene TRBD1, 5 bases. This CDR3 is built from 15 residues. The germline V and J ends were trimmed by 1 base and 3 bases, with 14 bases remaining between them. The V gene's germline CDR1 is SGHRS and CDR2 YFSETQ. As DNA, the CDR3 is TGCGCCAGCAGCTTGAGACAGACGATTGACTACGAGCAGTACTTC. Protein: CASSLRQTIDYEQYF. Full variable domain (remainder filled in from reference TRBV5-1 and TRBJ2-7): KAGVTQTPRYLIKTRGQQVTLSCSPISGHRSVSWYQQTPGQGLQFLFEYFSETQRNKGNFPGRFSGRQFSNSRSEMNVSTLELGDSALYLCASSLRQTIDYEQYFGPGTRLTVT.

This clone has only a few counts. This rearrangement joins TRBV14 to TRBJ2-1; TRBD2 aligns across 11 bases. J lost 9 bases, V lost 7 bases, and 11 bases had no gene match. The CDR3 spans 15 residues. Per the germline V gene, CDR1 is SGHDN and CDR2 is FVKESK. CDR3 DNA: TGTGCCAGCACCCGTAGCGGGAGGGGTAGGGGTGAGCAGTTCTTC. It translates to CASTRSGRGRGEQFF.

This clone was recorded a few times. The chain uses TRBV5-4 and TRBJ2-3, with 7 bases identical to TRBD1. The trim removed 3 bases at V and 1 base at J, leaving 8 bases unmatched. The CDR3 contains 16 residues. Germline CDR1 and CDR2: SGHNT and YYREEE (reference sequence). CDR3 sequence reads: CASSYPDRAGTDTQYF. CDR3 nucleotide sequence: TGTGCCAGCAGCTACCCAGACAGGGCGGGCACAGATACGCAGTATTTT.

V is TRBV10-3 and J is TRBJ1-2, with 10 bases lining up with TRBD1. The CDR3 extends over 15 amino acids. J gave up 4 bases and V 10 bases, and 12 bases lay outside the gene matches. Germline lookup yields CDR1 ENHRY and CDR2 SYGVKD. The CDR3 bases are TGTGCCACCGTACCCGGGGACAGGGGAGGCTATGGCTACACCTTC. It specifies CATVPGDRGGYGYTF.

This sequence joins TRBV2 and TRBJ1-2; a possible D gene is TRBD1 (6 bases). With 3 bases removed from V and 6 bases from J, the gap between germline ends came to 8 bases. The CDR3 runs to 12 residues. Germline V gene data show CDR1 as SNHLY and CDR2 as FYNNEI. CDR3 DNA sequence: TGTGCCAGCAGTGAGGGGACACATGGCTACACCTTC. It specifies CASSEGTHGYTF.

This clone turned up a few times. V is TRBV29-1 and J is TRBJ1-1, with 8 bases fitting TRBD1. V trimming: 7 bases; J trimming: 0 bases; junction bases outside the gene matches: 10. From germline, CDR1 is SQVTM and CDR2 ANQGSEA. This CDR3 is 15 amino acids long. CDR3: CSAARQGPMNTEAFF. DNA for the CDR3: TGCAGCGCCGCGAGACAGGGGCCGATGAACACTGAAGCTTTCTTT.

The table lists this clone with a count of one. The chain combines TRBV10-3 with TRBJ1-4, with TRBD1 as a possible D gene (5 bases). Germline values: CDR1 ENHRY, CDR2 SYGVKD. V lost 3 bases, J lost 3 bases, and 8 bases lay in between. The CDR3 is 14 residues long. CDR3 loop: CAISDRQSNEKLFF. As DNA, the CDR3 is TGTGCCATCAGTGATAGACAGTCTAATGAAAAACTGTTTTTT.

This chain uses TRBV2 with TRBJ2-1; no clear D gene. CDR1 and CDR2 (germline): SNHLY, FYNNEI. The CDR3 consists of 16 residues. Trimming stripped 2 bases from V and 1 base from J, with 12 bases between. CDR3 bases: TGTGCCAGCAGTGAATCGCCACCCCGGTCCTACAATGAGCAGTTCTTC. Protein sequence: CASSESPPRSYNEQFF.

The chain uses TRBV5-5 and TRBJ1-1, with 12 bases lining up with TRBD1. Trimming at V came to 4 bases and at J to 3 bases, leaving 10 bases not matched to a gene. Germline V lookup: CDR1 SGHKS, CDR2 YYEKEE (reference sequence). The CDR3 loop spans 17 amino acids. The CDR3 DNA sequence: TGTGCCAGCAGCGTTACCGGGACAGGGGGCTGGTACACTGAAGCTTTCTTT. As protein: CASSVTGTGGWYTEAFF.

The V gene is TRBV19, the J gene TRBJ1-1; D gene uncertain. Germline-derived CDR1 and CDR2 are LNHDA and SQIVND (reference sequence). The CDR3 covers 12 residues. Trimming took off 6 bases at V and 11 bases at J, with 16 bases between the two ends. The CDR3 loop is CASRRETRGAFF. CDR3 sequence (DNA): TGTGCCAGTAGGCGAGAGACAAGAGGGGCTTTCTTT.

This clone has more than one count but fewer than ten. The chain is built from TRBV28 and TRBJ1-5, with TRBD1 matching over 7 bases. Germline CDR1 reads MDHEN; CDR2 reads SYDVKM. After removal of 5 bases from V and 5 bases from J, the junction contained 3 bases not matched to a gene. The CDR3 spans 13 residues. CDR3 DNA: TGTGCCAGCAGTCCCAGGGGGGATCAGCCCCAGCATTTT. Protein sequence: CASSPRGDQPQHF. The full variable domain, in which reference TRBV28 and TRBJ1-5 provide the parts outside the CDR3, is DVKVTQSSRYLVKRTGEKVFLECVQDMDHENMFWYRQDPGLGLRLIYFSYDVKMKEKGDIPEGYSVSREKKERFSLILESASTNQTSMYLCASSPRGDQPQHFGDGTRLSIL.

The V and J genes are TRBV19 and TRBJ2-3, with TRBD2 matching over 8 bases. V shed 5 bases and J 14 bases; nucleotides not matched to a gene: 12. Germline CDR1 LNHDA, CDR2 SQIVND (reference sequence). The CDR3 has 13 amino acids. CDR3 in amino acids: CASSSRRGLAGYF. CDR3 DNA sequence: TGTGCCAGTAGTTCGCGACGGGGCCTAGCGGGGTATTTT.